Here is one T cell receptor beta chain with its context. This sample is drawn from a study of blood T cell repertoires in COVID-19. Looking at the study overall: Samples taken during acute and convalescent COVID-19 were collected in the United States, Italy and Spain. In each case, the material was cDNA or gDNA derived from T cells, B-cell-depleted T cells, or PBMCs.

As originally analysed: Amplifying reference gene primers gave estimates of nucleated cell counts. Clones were sequenced by immunoSEQ multiplex PCR, and TCRdb holds only the in-frame ones, with some missing. The DNA gave D and trimming, while V, J and clone size come from that table. The profile shows more than 250,000 clones, approximately 85% of them singletons. There are 15 residues in the CDR3. The germline gives CDR1 MDHEN, CDR2 SYDVKM. V was cut by 8 bases and J by 0 bases, with 16 bases left in between. Sequenced input: peripheral blood. The gene calls are TRBV28 and TRBJ1-1; D perhaps matches TRBD1 (5 bases). The TCR originated in a woman aged 45-59 years with acute or convalescent COVID-19. The chain's CDR3 is CASRQSRLLNTEAFF. The CDR3 DNA reads TGTGCCAGCCGACAGTCAAGGTTACTGAACACTGAAGCTTTCTTT.